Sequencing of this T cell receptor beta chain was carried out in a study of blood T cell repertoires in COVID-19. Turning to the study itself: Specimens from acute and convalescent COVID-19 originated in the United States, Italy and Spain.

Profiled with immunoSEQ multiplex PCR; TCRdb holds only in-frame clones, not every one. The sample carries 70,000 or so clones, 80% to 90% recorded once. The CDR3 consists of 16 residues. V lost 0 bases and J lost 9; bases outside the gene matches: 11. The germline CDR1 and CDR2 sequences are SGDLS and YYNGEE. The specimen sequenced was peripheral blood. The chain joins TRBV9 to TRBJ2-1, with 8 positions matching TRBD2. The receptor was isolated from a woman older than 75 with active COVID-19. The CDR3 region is CASSVGFGRDLIEQFF. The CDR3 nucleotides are TGTGCCAGCAGCGTAGGATTCGGGAGGGATCTGATTGAGCAGTTCTTC.